This TCR beta chain was sequenced in a study of metastatic and nonmetastatic thyroid tumors. The entire patient cohort was treatment-naive prior to thyroid surgery. The CDR3 extends over 15 amino acids. The germline CDR1 and CDR2 sequences are SGHRS and YFSETQ. Trimming cost V 0 bases and J 4 bases, with 11 bases left between them. TCRdb re-called the PCR reads via MiXCR. Among 20,000 to 25,000 clones, about 20% were seen once, and the ten largest hold roughly 12%. In this sample, this clone turned up once. The sequenced sample consisted of tumor tissue. The V and J genes are TRBV5-1 and TRBJ1-3, with a weak D call TRBD1 (6 bases). The TCR sequence derives from a female donor with papillary thyroid cancer or a benign thyroid nodule (not recorded which). Some clones in this sample may be carry-over from other donors' samples. CDR3 protein: CASSLAQGSGNTIYF. As DNA, the CDR3 is TGCGCCAGCAGCTTGGCACAGGGATCGGGAAACACCATATATTTT.